The 9 T cell receptor beta chains below were found in one sample sequenced in a study of T cell changes during pregnancy in multiple sclerosis. TCRdb keeps only in-frame clones here, not all; method: immunoSEQ multiplex PCR. In the table there are about 32,000 clones, about nine tenths of which are singletons. The material sequenced was CD8+ T cells from peripheral blood mononuclear cells, taken in the second trimester of pregnancy. These receptors all come from a female donor in good health, enrolled as a control in a pregnancy study.

The chain employs TRBV4-3 and TRBJ2-3; possible D gene TRBD2, 5 bases. Trimming cost V 0 bases and J 5 bases, with 9 bases left between them. This CDR3 comprises 14 residues. Germline V CDR1 and CDR2: LGHNA, YSLEER. The DNA for the CDR3 is TGCGCCAGCAGCCAAGAGACTATCGGAGATACGCAGTATTTT. This codes for CASSQETIGDTQYF.

To note about this clone: In the same sample, other DNA sequences code for this CDR3. The chain couples TRBV19 to TRBJ1-2; weak D call: TRBD1 (6 bases). The CDR3 is made up of 13 amino acids. V was pared by 3 bases and J by 6 bases, with 11 bases between. The germline V gene has CDR1 LNHDA and CDR2 SQIVND (reference sequence). CDR3 protein: CASSIGGGDGYTF. Here the CDR3 DNA reads TGTGCCAGTAGTATTGGGGGGGGCGATGGCTACACCTTC.

This rearrangement joins TRBV11-2 to TRBJ2-3; tentative D call: TRBD2 (5 bases). This CDR3 is built from 16 residues. Germline V gives CDR1 SGHAT, CDR2 FQNNGV. Trimming removed 0 bases at V and 2 bases at J, with 12 bases between. The CDR3 coding sequence is TGTGCCAGCAGCTTAGATTCGGGGATCCTCACAGATACGCAGTATTTT. Its protein is CASSLDSGILTDTQYF.

CDR3 loop: CASSVATGYEQYF. The CDR3 DNA is TGTGCCAGCAGCGTAGCGACAGGGTACGAGCAGTACTTC. The chain joins TRBV9 to TRBJ2-7; TRBD1 matches at 7 bases. The V gene end was trimmed by 0 bases and the J gene end by 4 bases; junction bases not matched to a gene: 1. The V gene's germline CDR1 is SGDLS and CDR2 YYNGEE. This CDR3 has 13 residues.

The gene calls are TRBV7-9 and TRBJ1-1; 10 bases match TRBD1. The V gene's germline CDR1 is SEHNR and CDR2 FQNEAQ (reference sequence). This CDR3 has 15 amino acids. Trimming removed 5 bases from V and 3 bases from J; junction bases left unmatched: 6. The CDR3 DNA reads TGTGCCAGCAGCCCTGGACAGGGGGTTTACACTGAAGCTTTCTTT. Its protein product is CASSPGQGVYTEAFF.

The chain recombines TRBV27 with TRBJ2-1, with D maybe TRBD2 (6 bases). CDR3 length: 14 residues. Trimming took 4 bases from V and 6 from J, leaving 13 bases between them. CDR1 is MNHEY, CDR2 SMNVEV, per germline (reference sequence). CDR3 coding DNA: TGTGCCAGCAGTTATGGGACTCGGGCCAATGAGCAGTTCTTC. It is translated as CASSYGTRANEQFF.

The CDR3 spells CASNRAVGGETQYF. CDR3 bases: TGTGCCAGCAACAGGGCGGTCGGTGGAGAGACCCAGTACTTC. The chain couples TRBV9 to TRBJ2-5, with D possibly matching TRBD1 (6 bases). This CDR3 region has 14 residues. Germline V CDR1 and CDR2: SGDLS, YYNGEE. Deletions cut 6 bases from V and 4 bases from J, with 16 bases between.

The J gene is TRBJ2-1, the V gene TRBV4-3; 11 bases map to TRBD2. With 3 bases clipped from V and 4 bases from J, the junction kept 2 bases outside the gene matches. Germline values: CDR1 LGHNA, CDR2 YSLEER. The length of the CDR3 is 15 residues. This CDR3 reads CASSQVAGGYNEQFF. The CDR3 bases are TGCGCCAGCAGCCAGGTAGCGGGGGGGTACAATGAGCAGTTCTTC.

This clone was recorded once. This sequence joins TRBV7-3 and TRBJ1-1; D gene unclear. This CDR3 region has 13 residues. Trimming stripped 4 bases from V and 5 bases from J, with 11 bases between. Per germline, CDR1 SGHTA and CDR2 FQGTGA. As DNA, the CDR3 is TGTGCCAGCAGCTCCTCCGACAAGACTGAAGCTTTCTTT. Encoded protein: CASSSSDKTEAFF.